This T cell receptor beta chain comes out of a study of blood T cell repertoires in COVID-19. About the research overall: From the United States, Italy and Spain came samples of acute and convalescent COVID-19. Sources were T cells, B-cell-depleted T cells, or PBMCs; the material itself was cDNA or gDNA.

V was cut by 8 bases and J by 3 bases, with 13 bases left in between. This CDR3 is 13 amino acids long. The V gene's germline CDR1 is MNHEY and CDR2 SVGAGI. The authors' processing: For nucleated cells, counts were estimated from reference gene primer amplification. Sequencing was performed with immunoSEQ multiplex PCR; in TCRdb, only in-frame clones are kept and a portion is missing. D and trimming were read from the DNA, whereas the V and J calls and clone size are those reported in that table. The sample lists around 70,000 clones, more than 90% occurring once. Sequencing was performed on peripheral blood. The chain employs TRBV6-5 and TRBJ1-2; unclear D gene. The TCR comes from a man between 50 and 59 years old with acute or convalescent COVID-19. The CDR3 here is CASHRVSDYGYTF. The CDR3 nucleotides are TGTGCCAGCCATAGAGTCTCCGACTATGGCTACACCTTC.